The 29 T cell receptor beta chains below come from one sample, sequenced in a study of T cells after yellow fever vaccination. Via MiXCR, TCRdb re-called the 5' RACE reads, giving one row per CDR3 protein. The profile shows about 220,000 distinct CDR3 sequences, approximately 3.3% of them singletons. Sample: CD4+ T cells sorted from PBMCs, taken 10 days after the yellow fever booster vaccination. Receptors originate from a man younger than 35 who received the YFV17D yellow fever vaccine.

This clonotype came up many times. This rearrangement joins TRBV24-1 to TRBJ2-1, with D perhaps TRBD1 (5 bases). V was clipped by 2 bases and J by 5 bases, with 21 bases between them. Germline V gene lookup returns CDR1 KGHDR and CDR2 SFDVKD. The CDR3 runs 18 residues. CDR3: CATSDSQRTRTSDNEQFF. The CDR3 DNA is TGTGCCACCAGTGATTCCCAACGAACCCGGACAAGCGACAATGAGCAGTTCTTC.

The chain employs TRBV10-3 and TRBJ2-7, with TRBD2 as a possible D gene (5 bases). With 0 bases removed from V and 0 bases from J, the gap between germline ends came to 6 bases. In germline, CDR1 is ENHRY, CDR2 SYGVKD. The CDR3 is made up of 14 amino acids. This chain's CDR3 is CAISESRDSYEQYF. The CDR3, as DNA: TGTGCCATCAGTGAGTCACGGGACTCCTACGAGCAGTACTTC.

In this sample, this clonotype turned up many times. The CDR3 region is CSARGGRSYEQYV. DNA of the CDR3: TGCAGTGCTAGAGGTGGCAGGTCATACGAGCAGTACGTC. This chain connects TRBV20-1 to TRBJ2-7; D gene ambiguous. The CDR3 extends over 13 amino acids. Looked up from germline, CDR1 is DFQATT and CDR2 is SNEGSKA (reference sequence). Trimming took off 1 base at V and 4 bases at J, with 11 bases between the two ends.

This clonotype was seen at least ten times. V gene TRBV9 combines with J gene TRBJ1-5; D is unclear. The ends were cut back, 0 bases at V and 5 bases at J, with 9 bases in the middle. The CDR3 runs to 14 residues. Germline V gene sequence: CDR1 SGDLS, CDR2 YYNGEE. The CDR3 DNA reads TGTGCCAGCAGCGTAGGGTTCGGACATCAGCCCCAGCATTTT. Amino acids: CASSVGFGHQPQHF.

V and J are TRBV28 and TRBJ2-7; D gene uncertain. The germline CDR1 and CDR2 sequences are MDHEN and SYDVKM. The CDR3 extends over 11 amino acids. Trimming stripped 1 base from V and 7 bases from J, with 5 bases between. DNA of the CDR3: TGTGCCAGCAGTTTATCTGGGGAGCAGTACGTC. Its translation: CASSLSGEQYV.

This clonotype was detected ten times or more. The genes are TRBV5-1 and TRBJ2-1; perhaps TRBD1 as D (6 bases). Germline CDR1 is SGHRS and CDR2 is YFSETQ. This CDR3 is 14 amino acids long. V lost 4 bases to trimming and J lost 4 bases, with 12 bases between them. Written as DNA, the CDR3 is TGCGCCAGCAGCACCGGGACACAATACAATGAGCAGTTCTTC. Encoded protein: CASSTGTQYNEQFF.

This clonotype was observed at least ten times. CDR3 sequence: CASSLETVNQPQHF. In DNA, the CDR3 is TGTGCCAGCAGCTTAGAAACAGTCAATCAGCCCCAGCATTTT. The J gene is TRBJ1-5, the V gene TRBV7-2; no firm D call. Trimming removed 1 base from V and 3 bases from J, with 7 bases in between. From germline, CDR1 is SGHTA and CDR2 FQGNSA. The CDR3 loop spans 14 amino acids.

This clonotype was detected ten times or more. The V call is TRBV7-2, the J call TRBJ1-5, with TRBD1 matching over 7 bases. The CDR3 is 14 amino acids. In germline, CDR1 is SGHTA, CDR2 FQGNSA. The J segment lost 6 bases and the V segment lost 5 bases, leaving 7 bases of the junction unmatched. DNA for the CDR3: TGTGCCAGCAGCGATCGACAGGGAGGTCAGCCCCAGCATTTT. Translating it yields CASSDRQGGQPQHF.

This clonotype was observed at least ten times. This chain connects TRBV10-3 to TRBJ2-1; 8 positions match TRBD2. V was clipped by 0 bases and J by 15 bases; unmatched bases: 4. CDR3 length: 12 amino acids. Germline-derived CDR1 and CDR2 are ENHRY and SYGVKD. CDR3 sequence reads: CAISESLAGTFF. The CDR3 nucleotides are TGTGCCATCAGTGAGTCGCTAGCGGGTACGTTCTTC.

This clonotype has ten or more counts. The CDR3 loop is CSVGRARLETQYF. For the CDR3, the DNA is TGCAGTGTTGGCAGGGCGCGTTTGGAGACCCAGTACTTC. The chain links TRBV20-1 to TRBJ2-5, with D maybe TRBD1 (5 bases). V lost 7 bases, J lost 5 bases, and 17 bases lay in between. This CDR3 contains 13 residues. CDR1 DFQATT and CDR2 SNEGSKA come from the germline V gene (reference sequence).

The chain carries TRBV9 and TRBJ2-2; D is unclear. V was cut by 2 bases and J by 4 bases, with 12 bases left in between. CDR3 size: 15 residues. From germline, CDR1 is SGDLS and CDR2 YYNGEE. The CDR3 DNA is TGTGCCAGCAGCGTCTCCCACCAGCTCACCGGGGAGCTGTTTTTT. Amino acid sequence: CASSVSHQLTGELFF. The variable domain in full, completed from reference TRBV9 and TRBJ2-2, reads DSGVTQTPKHLITATGQRVTLRCSPRSGDLSVYWYQQSLDQGLQFLIQYYNGEERAKGNILERFSAQQFPDLHSELNLSSLELGDSALYFCASSVSHQLTGELFFGEGSRLTVL.

J is TRBJ2-7 and V is TRBV7-2; TRBD2 matches at 9 bases. Germline CDR1 and CDR2: SGHTA and FQGNSA. The CDR3 runs to 16 residues. V gave up 1 base and J gave up 2 bases; unmatched junction bases: 6. CDR3: CASSLGPRGGAYEQYF. CDR3 nucleotides: TGTGCCAGCAGCTTAGGACCTCGCGGGGGGGCCTACGAGCAGTACTTC.

This clonotype has a count of ten or more. This rearrangement joins TRBV18 to TRBJ1-1, with a possible D match to TRBD1 (5 bases). Germline V gene sequence: CDR1 KGHSH, CDR2 LQKENI. This CDR3 has 15 amino acids. V was cut by 2 bases and J by 3 bases, with 13 bases left in between. As DNA, the CDR3 is TGTGCCAGCTCACCATCGCAGGGATCCTACACTGAAGCTTTCTTT. This encodes CASSPSQGSYTEAFF.

This clonotype was seen more than once but under ten times. This rearrangement joins TRBV7-3 to TRBJ2-1, with 9 positions matching TRBD2. V was clipped by 1 base and J by 0 bases; unmatched bases: 10. This CDR3 is 19 amino acids long. Germline CDR1 reads SGHTA; CDR2 reads FQGTGA. The CDR3 coding sequence is TGTGCCAGCAGCTTAATTCGGGCTAGCGGGACCGGCTCCTACAATGAGCAGTTCTTC. It is translated as CASSLIRASGTGSYNEQFF. Full variable domain (missing parts from reference TRBV7-3 and TRBJ2-1): GAGVSQTPSNKVTEKGKYVELRCDPISGHTALYWYRQSLGQGPEFLIYFQGTGAADDSGLPNDRFFAVRPEGSVSTLKIQRTERGDSAVYLCASSLIRASGTGSYNEQFFGPGTRLTVL.

The rearrangement joins TRBV6-6 to TRBJ1-5; 7 bases are shared with TRBD1. The CDR3 runs to 17 residues. CDR1 and CDR2 from the germline V gene are MNHNY and SVGAGI (reference sequence). The J segment lost 3 bases and the V segment lost 0 bases, leaving 8 bases of the junction unmatched. CDR3 DNA sequence: TGTGCCAGCAGTTACTCCCGGGACAGTGGCGACAATCAGCCCCAGCATTTT. Translated, it gives CASSYSRDSGDNQPQHF.

This clonotype has just a few counts. The rearrangement uses TRBV10-3 and TRBJ2-7; tentative D call: TRBD1 (5 bases). The CDR3 totals 14 residues. Deletions cut 8 bases from V and 5 bases from J, with 19 bases between. Germline CDR1 reads ENHRY; CDR2 reads SYGVKD. DNA of the CDR3: TGTGCCATCCGCTTGGGTCAGGAAGGGGACGAGCAGTACGTC. Protein: CAIRLGQEGDEQYV.

The CDR3, as DNA: TGTGCCAGCATGAGGGGGCCGGGTGAGCAGTTCTTC. This gives the protein CASMRGPGEQFF. V and J are TRBV28 and TRBJ2-1; 7 bases line up with TRBD1. Germline lookup yields CDR1 MDHEN and CDR2 SYDVKM. The CDR3 length is 12 residues. The trim removed 7 bases at V and 9 bases at J, leaving 6 bases unmatched. Full variable domain (outside the CDR3, taken from reference TRBV28 and TRBJ2-1): DVKVTQSSRYLVKRTGEKVFLECVQDMDHENMFWYRQDPGLGLRLIYFSYDVKMKEKGDIPEGYSVSREKKERFSLILESASTNQTSMYLCASMRGPGEQFFGPGTRLTVL.

This clonotype was seen a handful of times. The chain uses TRBV18 and TRBJ1-1, with D tentatively TRBD1 (6 bases). The germline V and J ends were trimmed by 5 bases and 8 bases, with 15 bases remaining between them. Germline V gene sequence: CDR1 KGHSH, CDR2 LQKENI. The CDR3 runs 13 residues. CDR3: CASSNSQGVEAFF. CDR3 in DNA: TGTGCCAGCTCAAACTCACAGGGAGTGGAAGCTTTCTTT.

The rearrangement joins TRBV7-8 to TRBJ1-6, with 7 bases matching TRBD1. The CDR3 has 15 amino acids. V gave up 5 bases and J gave up 3 bases; unmatched junction bases: 4. Germline CDR1 is SGHVS and CDR2 is FQNEAQ. CDR3 DNA: TGTGCCAGCAGCGCGGGACAGTTCTATAATTCACCCCTCCACTTT. It translates to CASSAGQFYNSPLHF.

This chain uses TRBV18 with TRBJ1-3; TRBD1 might be the D (6 bases). This CDR3 region has 17 residues. Trimming took 1 base from V and 1 from J, leaving 14 bases between them. The germline V gene has CDR1 KGHSH and CDR2 LQKENI. CDR3 DNA: TGTGCCAGCTCACCACAGGCAGGGGAGTCATCTGGAAACACCATATATTTT. This codes for CASSPQAGESSGNTIYF.

This CDR3 reads CASSLTGQTGELFF. CDR3 bases: TGTGCCAGCAGCTTGACAGGGCAAACCGGGGAGCTGTTTTTT. The rearrangement links TRBV5-4 to TRBJ2-2, with D tentatively TRBD1 (6 bases). The CDR3 length is 14 residues. The V gene's germline CDR1 is SGHNT and CDR2 YYREEE (reference sequence). V was shortened by 1 base and J by 5 bases, with 9 bases between the two germline ends.

This clonotype was found many times. The CDR3 sequence is CASGLAGPYEQYF. CDR3 sequence (DNA): TGTGCCAGCGGCCTAGCGGGCCCGTACGAGCAGTACTTC. The chain links TRBV12-3 or TRBV12-4 to TRBJ2-7; 8 nucleotides agree with TRBD2. This CDR3 is built from 13 residues. V was pared by 8 bases and J by 4 bases, with 7 bases of the junction left unmatched.

V usage is TRBV12-3 or TRBV12-4 and J usage is TRBJ2-2; D possibly matches TRBD1 or TRBD2 (6 bases each). Trimming took 3 bases from V and 7 from J, leaving 15 bases between them. The CDR3 is made up of 15 amino acids. Written as DNA, the CDR3 is TGTGCCAGCAGTTTTAGGGGGGTACCCGGCGGGGAGCTGTTTTTT. Translated, it gives CASSFRGVPGGELFF.

In this sample, this clonotype turned up many times. The chain is built from TRBV7-9 and TRBJ2-3; D possibly corresponds to TRBD2 (6 bases). The germline V and J ends were trimmed by 5 bases and 0 bases, with 15 bases remaining between them. The CDR3 runs to 16 residues. Germline values: CDR1 SEHNR, CDR2 FQNEAQ (reference sequence). The CDR3, as DNA: TGTGCCAGCAGCCCCAGATGGGGACTGAGCACAGATACGCAGTATTTT. This sequence encodes CASSPRWGLSTDTQYF.

The V call is TRBV20-1, the J call TRBJ1-1, with D perhaps TRBD1 (5 bases). The germline gives CDR1 DFQATT, CDR2 SNEGSKA (reference sequence). This CDR3 region has 13 residues. V was cut by 5 bases and J by 0 bases, with 10 bases left in between. The CDR3 DNA follows: TGCAGTGCTGCAAGACAGTTGAACACTGAAGCTTTCTTT. Protein sequence: CSAARQLNTEAFF.

The table lists this clonotype with many counts. The V and J genes are TRBV9 and TRBJ2-3, with D tentatively TRBD1 (5 bases). CDR1 is SGDLS, CDR2 YYNGEE, per germline. The CDR3 is 14 residues long. Trimming shortened V by 2 bases and J by 2 bases, and 9 bases separated the two germline ends. CDR3 amino acids: CASSVSTVTDTQYF. DNA of the CDR3: TGTGCCAGCAGCGTCTCGACAGTCACAGATACGCAGTATTTT.

This clonotype has a count of ten or more. The V and J genes are TRBV7-9 and TRBJ2-3; D is undetermined. Germline loops: CDR1 SEHNR, CDR2 FQNEAQ (reference sequence). The V gene lost 5 bases and the J gene lost 0 bases, with 9 bases spanning the gap. The CDR3 sequence is 14 residues long. Written as DNA, the CDR3 is TGTGCCAGCAGCACCGTTTCTAGCACAGATACGCAGTATTTT. This codes for CASSTVSSTDTQYF.

Remarks on this clonotype: The junction and the germline gene differ at one end; a read error may be behind it. J is TRBJ2-1 and V is TRBV5-5, with D uncertain. The CDR3 runs to 13 residues. Germline CDR1 SGHKS, CDR2 YYEKEE (reference sequence). The CDR3 region is CASSLAEYNEEFF. The CDR3 DNA reads TGTGCCAGCAGCTTGGCAGAATACAATGAGGAGTTCTTC.

At least ten counts were recorded for this clonotype. This chain links TRBV28 with TRBJ2-5; 7 positions agree with TRBD1. CDR1 and CDR2 from the germline V gene are MDHEN and SYDVKM. The CDR3 extends over 14 amino acids. Trimming took 5 bases from V and 5 from J; bases not matched to a gene: 8. The chain's CDR3 is CASSRTGVVETQYF. Written as DNA, the CDR3 is TGTGCCAGCAGTCGAACAGGGGTAGTGGAGACCCAGTACTTC.